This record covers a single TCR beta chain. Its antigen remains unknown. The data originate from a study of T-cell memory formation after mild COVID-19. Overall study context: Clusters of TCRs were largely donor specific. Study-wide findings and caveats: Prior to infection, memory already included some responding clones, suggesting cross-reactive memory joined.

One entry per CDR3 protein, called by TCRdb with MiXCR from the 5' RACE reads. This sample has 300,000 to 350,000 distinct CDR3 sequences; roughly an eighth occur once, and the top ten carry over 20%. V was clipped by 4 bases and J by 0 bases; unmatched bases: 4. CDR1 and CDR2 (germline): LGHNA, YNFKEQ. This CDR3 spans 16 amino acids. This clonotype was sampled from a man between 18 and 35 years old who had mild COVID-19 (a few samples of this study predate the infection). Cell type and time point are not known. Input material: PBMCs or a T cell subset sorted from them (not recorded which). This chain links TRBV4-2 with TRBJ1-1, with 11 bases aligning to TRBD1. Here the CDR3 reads CASSRPGQGVNTEAFF. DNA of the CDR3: TGTGCCAGCAGCCGACCGGGACAGGGGGTGAACACTGAAGCTTTCTTT.